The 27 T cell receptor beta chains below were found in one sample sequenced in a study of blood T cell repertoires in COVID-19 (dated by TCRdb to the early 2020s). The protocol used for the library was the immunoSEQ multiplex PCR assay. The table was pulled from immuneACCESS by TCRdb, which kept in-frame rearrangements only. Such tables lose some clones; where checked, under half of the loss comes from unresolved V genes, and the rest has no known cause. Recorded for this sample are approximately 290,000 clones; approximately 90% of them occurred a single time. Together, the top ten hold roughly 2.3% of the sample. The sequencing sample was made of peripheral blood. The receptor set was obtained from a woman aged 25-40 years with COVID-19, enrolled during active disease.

CDR3 coding DNA: TGCGCCAGCAGCCAAGGGGTAGGAGTGGGCTACAATGAGCAGTTCTTC. Its protein is CASSQGVGVGYNEQFF. V gene TRBV4-1 combines with J gene TRBJ2-1; D not certain. CDR1 is MGHRA, CDR2 YSYEKL, per germline. CDR3 length: 16 amino acids. Trimming removed 1 base from V and 3 bases from J, with 13 bases in between.

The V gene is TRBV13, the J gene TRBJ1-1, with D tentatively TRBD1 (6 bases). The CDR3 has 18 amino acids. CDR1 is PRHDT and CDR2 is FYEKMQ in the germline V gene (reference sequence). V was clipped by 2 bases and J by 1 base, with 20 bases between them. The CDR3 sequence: CASSLTMGHDRTNTEAFF. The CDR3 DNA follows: TGTGCCAGCAGCTTAACTATGGGCCACGACAGGACGAACACTGAAGCTTTCTTT.

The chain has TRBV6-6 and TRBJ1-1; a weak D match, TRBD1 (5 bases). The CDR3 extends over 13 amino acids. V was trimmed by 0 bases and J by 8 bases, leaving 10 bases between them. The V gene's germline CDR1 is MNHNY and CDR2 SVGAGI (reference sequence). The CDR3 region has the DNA TGTGCCAGCAGTTACTCCTCAGGGATGGAAGCTTTCTTT. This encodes CASSYSSGMEAFF.

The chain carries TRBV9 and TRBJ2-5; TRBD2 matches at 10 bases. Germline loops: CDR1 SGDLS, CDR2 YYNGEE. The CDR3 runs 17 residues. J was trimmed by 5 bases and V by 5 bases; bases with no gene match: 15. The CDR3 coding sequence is TGTGCCAGCAGTCTTTTTAGCGGGAGGAAAGTATCGGAGACCCAGTACTTC. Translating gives CASSLFSGRKVSETQYF.

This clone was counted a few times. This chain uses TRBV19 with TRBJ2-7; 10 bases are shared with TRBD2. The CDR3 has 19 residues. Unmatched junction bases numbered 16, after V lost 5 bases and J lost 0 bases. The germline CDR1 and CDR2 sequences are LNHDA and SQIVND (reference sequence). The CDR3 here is CASSFSGVAGGSHSYEQYF. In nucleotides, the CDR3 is TGTGCCAGTAGTTTTTCTGGGGTAGCGGGAGGATCTCACTCCTACGAGCAGTACTTC.

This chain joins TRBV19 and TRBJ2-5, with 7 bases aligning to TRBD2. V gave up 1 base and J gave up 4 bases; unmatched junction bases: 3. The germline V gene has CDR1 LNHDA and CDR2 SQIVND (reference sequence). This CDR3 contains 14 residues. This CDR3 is CASSIGSGGETQYF. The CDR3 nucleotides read TGTGCCAGTAGTATAGGTTCGGGGGGAGAGACCCAGTACTTC.

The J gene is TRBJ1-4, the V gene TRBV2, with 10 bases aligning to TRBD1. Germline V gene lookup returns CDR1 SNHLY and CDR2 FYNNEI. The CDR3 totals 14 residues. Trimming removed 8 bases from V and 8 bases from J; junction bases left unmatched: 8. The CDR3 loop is CASAMGTGDEKLFF. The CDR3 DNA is TGTGCCAGCGCAATGGGGACAGGGGACGAAAAACTGTTTTTT.

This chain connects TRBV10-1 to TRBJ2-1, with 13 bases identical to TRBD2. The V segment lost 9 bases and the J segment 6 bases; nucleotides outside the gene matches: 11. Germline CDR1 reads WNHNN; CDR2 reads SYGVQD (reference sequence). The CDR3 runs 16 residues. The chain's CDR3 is CASPGTSGNHSNEQFF. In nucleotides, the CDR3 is TGCGCCAGTCCCGGGACTAGCGGGAATCATAGCAATGAGCAGTTCTTC.

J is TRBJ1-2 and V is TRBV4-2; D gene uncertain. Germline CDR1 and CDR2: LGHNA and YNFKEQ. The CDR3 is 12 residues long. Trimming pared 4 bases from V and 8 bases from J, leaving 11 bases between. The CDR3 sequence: CASSRQEGGYTF. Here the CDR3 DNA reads TGTGCCAGCAGCCGGCAGGAAGGCGGCTACACCTTC.

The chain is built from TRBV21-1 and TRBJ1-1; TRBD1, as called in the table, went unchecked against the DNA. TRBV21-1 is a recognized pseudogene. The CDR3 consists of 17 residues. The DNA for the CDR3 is TGTGCCAGCAGCAAAGAGGCCCAGGGACAGGGGGACACTGAAGCTTTCTTT. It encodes CASSKEAQGQGDTEAFF.

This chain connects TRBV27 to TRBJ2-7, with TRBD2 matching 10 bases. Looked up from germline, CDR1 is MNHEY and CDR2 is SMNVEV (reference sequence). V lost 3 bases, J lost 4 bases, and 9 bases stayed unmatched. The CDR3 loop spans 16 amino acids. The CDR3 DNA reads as TGTGCCAGCAGTTTCGACCTAGCGGGAGCCAGATACGAGCAGTACTTC. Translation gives CASSFDLAGARYEQYF.

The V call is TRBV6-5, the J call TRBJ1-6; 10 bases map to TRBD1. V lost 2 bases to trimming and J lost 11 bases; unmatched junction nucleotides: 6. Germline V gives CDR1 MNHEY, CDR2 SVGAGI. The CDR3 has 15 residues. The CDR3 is CASSYGGQGRAPLHF. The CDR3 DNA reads TGTGCCAGCAGTTACGGGGGACAGGGGCGGGCACCCCTCCACTTT.

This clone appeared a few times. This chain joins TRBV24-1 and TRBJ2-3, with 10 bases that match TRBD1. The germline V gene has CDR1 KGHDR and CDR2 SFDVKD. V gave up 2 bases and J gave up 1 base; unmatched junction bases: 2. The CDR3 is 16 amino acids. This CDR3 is CATSDSGTGGTDTQYF. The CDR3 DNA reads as TGTGCCACCAGTGATTCCGGGACAGGGGGCACAGATACGCAGTATTTT.

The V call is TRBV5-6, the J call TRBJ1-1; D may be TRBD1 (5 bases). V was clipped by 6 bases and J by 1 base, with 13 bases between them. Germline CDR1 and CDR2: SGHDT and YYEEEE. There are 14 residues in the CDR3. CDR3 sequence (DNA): TGTGCCAGCAACTCCCACGGGGGGAACACTGAAGCTTTCTTT. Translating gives CASNSHGGNTEAFF.

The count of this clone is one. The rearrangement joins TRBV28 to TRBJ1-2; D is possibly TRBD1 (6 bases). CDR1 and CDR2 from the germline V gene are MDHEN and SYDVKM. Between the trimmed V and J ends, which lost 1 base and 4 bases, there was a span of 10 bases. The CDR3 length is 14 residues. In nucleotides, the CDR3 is TGTGCCAGCAGTTTATCGACAGGTAGCTATGGCTACACCTTC. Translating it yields CASSLSTGSYGYTF.

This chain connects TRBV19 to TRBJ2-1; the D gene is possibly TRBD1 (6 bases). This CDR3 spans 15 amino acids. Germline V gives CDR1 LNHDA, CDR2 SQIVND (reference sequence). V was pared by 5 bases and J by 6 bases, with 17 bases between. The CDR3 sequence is CASSRFRGESNEQFF. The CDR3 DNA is TGTGCCAGTAGTCGCTTCAGGGGTGAGAGCAATGAGCAGTTCTTC.

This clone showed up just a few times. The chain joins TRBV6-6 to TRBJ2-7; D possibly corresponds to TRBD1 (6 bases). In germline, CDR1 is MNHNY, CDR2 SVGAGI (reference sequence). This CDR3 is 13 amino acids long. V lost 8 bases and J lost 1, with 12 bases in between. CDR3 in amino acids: CASAGTLSYEQYF. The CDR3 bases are TGTGCCAGCGCCGGGACACTGTCCTACGAGCAGTACTTC.

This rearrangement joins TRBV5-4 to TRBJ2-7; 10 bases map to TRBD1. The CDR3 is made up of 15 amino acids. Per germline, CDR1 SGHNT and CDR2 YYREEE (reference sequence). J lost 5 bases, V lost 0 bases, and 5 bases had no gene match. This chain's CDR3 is CASSLAGTGDNEQYF. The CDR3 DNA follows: TGTGCCAGCAGCTTGGCGGGGACAGGGGACAACGAGCAGTACTTC.

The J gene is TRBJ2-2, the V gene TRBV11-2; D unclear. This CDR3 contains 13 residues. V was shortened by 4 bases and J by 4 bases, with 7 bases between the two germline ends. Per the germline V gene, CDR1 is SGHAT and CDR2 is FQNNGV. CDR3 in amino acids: CASSSPLTGELFF. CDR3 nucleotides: TGTGCCAGCAGCTCCCCTCTCACCGGGGAGCTGTTTTTT.

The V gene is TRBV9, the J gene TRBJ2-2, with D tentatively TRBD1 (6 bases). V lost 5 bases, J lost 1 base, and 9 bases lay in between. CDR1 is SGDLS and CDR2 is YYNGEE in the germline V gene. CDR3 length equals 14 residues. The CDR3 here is CASRPGQNTGELFF. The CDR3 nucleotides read TGTGCCAGCAGGCCGGGACAGAACACCGGGGAGCTGTTTTTT.

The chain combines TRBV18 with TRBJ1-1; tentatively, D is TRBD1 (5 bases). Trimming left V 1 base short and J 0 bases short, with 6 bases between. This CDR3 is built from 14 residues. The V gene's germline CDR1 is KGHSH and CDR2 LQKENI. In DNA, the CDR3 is TGTGCCAGCTCACCACTACAGGTGAACACTGAAGCTTTCTTT. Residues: CASSPLQVNTEAFF. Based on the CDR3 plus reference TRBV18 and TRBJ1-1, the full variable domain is NAGVMQNPRHLVRRRGQEARLRCSPMKGHSHVYWYRQLPEEGLKFMVYLQKENIIDESGMPKERFSAEFPKEGPSILRIQQVVRGDSAAYFCASSPLQVNTEAFFGQGTRLTVV.

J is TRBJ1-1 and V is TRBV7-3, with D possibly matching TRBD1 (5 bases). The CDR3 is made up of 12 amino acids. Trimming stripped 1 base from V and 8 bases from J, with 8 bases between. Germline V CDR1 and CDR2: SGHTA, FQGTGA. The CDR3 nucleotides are TGTGCCAGCAGCTTAAACGGGGGGGAAGCTTTCTTT. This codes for CASSLNGGEAFF.

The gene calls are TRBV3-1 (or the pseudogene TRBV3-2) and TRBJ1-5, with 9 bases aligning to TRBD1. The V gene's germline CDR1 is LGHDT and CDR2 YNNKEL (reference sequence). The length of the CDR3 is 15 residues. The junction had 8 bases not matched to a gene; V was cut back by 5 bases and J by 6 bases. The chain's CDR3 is CASSGQGIVGQPQHF. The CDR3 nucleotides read TGTGCCAGCAGCGGACAGGGGATTGTAGGTCAGCCCCAGCATTTT.

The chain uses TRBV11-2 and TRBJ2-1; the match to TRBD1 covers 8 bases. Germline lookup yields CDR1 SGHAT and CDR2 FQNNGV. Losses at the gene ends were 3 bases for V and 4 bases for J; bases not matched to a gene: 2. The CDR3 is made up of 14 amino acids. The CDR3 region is CASSLGTGYNEQFF. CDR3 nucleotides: TGTGCCAGCAGCTTGGGGACAGGTTACAATGAGCAGTTCTTC.

CDR3 nucleotide sequence: TGTGCCAGCAGCGTGGACAGGGGGCGATCAAACTATGGCTACACCTTC. Protein sequence: CASSVDRGRSNYGYTF. The chain uses TRBV5-6 and TRBJ1-2, with 11 bases lining up with TRBD1. V lost 4 bases, J lost 2 bases, and 7 bases stayed unmatched. Germline values: CDR1 SGHDT, CDR2 YYEEEE. The CDR3 contains 16 residues.

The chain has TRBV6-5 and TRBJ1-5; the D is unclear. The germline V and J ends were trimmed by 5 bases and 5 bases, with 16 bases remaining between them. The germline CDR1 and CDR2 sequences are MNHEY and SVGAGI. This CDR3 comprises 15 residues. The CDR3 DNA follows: TGTGCCAGCAGTCCCACTAGAGACAAGGATCAGCCCCAGCATTTT. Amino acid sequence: CASSPTRDKDQPQHF.

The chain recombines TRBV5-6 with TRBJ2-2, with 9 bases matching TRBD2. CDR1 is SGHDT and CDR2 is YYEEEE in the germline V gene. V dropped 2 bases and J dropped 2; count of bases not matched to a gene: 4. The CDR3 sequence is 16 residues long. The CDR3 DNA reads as TGTGCCAGCAGCTTCGGCGGGAGGGCCAACACCGGGGAGCTGTTTTTT. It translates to CASSFGGRANTGELFF.